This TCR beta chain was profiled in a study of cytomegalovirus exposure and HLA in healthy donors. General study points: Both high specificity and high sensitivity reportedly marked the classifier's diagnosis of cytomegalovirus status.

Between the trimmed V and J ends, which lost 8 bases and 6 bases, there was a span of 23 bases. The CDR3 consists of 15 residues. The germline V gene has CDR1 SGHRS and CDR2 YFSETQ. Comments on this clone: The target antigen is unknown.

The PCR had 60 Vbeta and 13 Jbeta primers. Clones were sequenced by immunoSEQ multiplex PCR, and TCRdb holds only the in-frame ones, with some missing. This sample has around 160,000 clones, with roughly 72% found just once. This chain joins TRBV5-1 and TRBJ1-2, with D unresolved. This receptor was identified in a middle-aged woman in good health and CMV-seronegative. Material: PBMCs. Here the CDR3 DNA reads TGCGCCAGTACGGATTCTTTGCCGGGTCGAAATGGCTACACCTTC. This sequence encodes CASTDSLPGRNGYTF.